This TCR beta chain was identified in a study of identical twins (dated by TCRdb to 2016 to 2018). About the full investigation: The study deep-sequenced TCR alpha and beta repertoires from monozygotic twins, unrelated adults of various ages and cord blood to test whether fetal clonotypes persist. To rule out contamination, the twin experiments were replicated at different times with different library preparation protocols.

Only healthy Caucasian donors were included. The twin cohort comprised three pairs of female monozygotic twins, all aged roughly 18 to 30 years. RNA for TCR libraries was isolated from peripheral blood mononuclear cells. There are many counts of this clonotype. It has no known antigen specificity. It has no much larger one-base neighbor in the sample; base qualities were not kept. The paper's findings and limits, for the study overall: Because the same donors could not be followed over many years, the conclusions depended on cross-sectional statistical analysis. In monozygotic twins, out-of-frame TCR alpha sharing was systematically underestimated by recombination models, although the models agreed with sharing between unrelated individuals. In beta out-of-frame sequences, excess twin sharing was weaker, because having fewer shared sequences lowered the signal-to-noise ratio. Fewer insertions were carried by abundant cord blood beta clonotypes, a similar but weaker trend appeared in young adult naive repertoires, and no such trend appeared in memory repertoires. Zero-insertion analyses could be partly confounded by invariant T cells such as MAIT and iNKT, although diverse VJ usage argued against such confounding for most clonotypes. Out-of-frame TCR alpha sequences shared between twins showed an excess of low generation-probability sequences compared with coincidental sharing between unrelated individuals.

The receptor library was made with 5' RACE. The instrument given in TCRdb is Illumina HiSeq 2000. A universal primer binding site was added through template switching, and the final cDNA carried a unique molecular identifier so that TCR cDNA molecules could be counted accurately. Specific primers in the conserved constant-segment region were used to synthesize first-strand cDNA for TCR alpha and beta chains. Each cDNA library was double barcoded, with a SMART-Mk sample barcode plus Illumina barcodes, to control for contamination. TruSeq adapter sequences along with Illumina sample barcodes were introduced in two successive PCR steps. The TCR alpha and beta cDNA libraries were sequenced on the Illumina HiSeq platform using custom primers. The study's processing was this. Unique molecular identifiers were extracted from raw reads with MiGEC, and CDR3 positions were determined with MiXCR. For each individual, recombination models were inferred using an EM algorithm with the repgenHMM and IGoR tools. The analysis of shared clonotypes was done with the tcR package in R, with sharing normalized by the product of cloneset sizes. To study raw recombination free of thymic and clonal selection effects, out-of-frame nonproductive sequences were analyzed. TCRdb handled the public reads itself, with Q25 trimming in fastp and clone calling in MiXCR, and kept productive beta chains. Merged by CDR3 protein, the rows form single entries marked with the most common genes and DNA. The V and J calls were determined by TCRdb, not by the authors. The sample has roughly 770,000 distinct CDR3 sequences on record, about 20% of them singletons. Jointly, the top ten make up around 13% of the sample.

These data also formed part of another study, on T cells expressing NK-cell markers. As the second publication notes: In sorted CD3+CD56+NKG2C+, CD3+CD56+NKG2C- and CD3+CD56-NKG2C+ T-cell subsets from about 8 donors, TCR beta-chain repertoires were profiled. Seven of the eight sequenced donors were HCMV-seropositive and one was HCMV-seronegative. In several experiments an anti-gammadeltaTCR antibody was added to restrict sorting to alphabetaTCR-expressing T cells. For several donors, the dominant CD3+CD56+NKG2C+ clonotypes were among the top 10 CD8+ clonotypes and accounted for about 1.0-8% of CD8+ T cells. Those dominant clonotypes were again the most abundant among CD3+CD56-NKG2C+ cells in a handful of donors, at roughly 25-60.1%. Whether the expanded NKG2C-expressing T cell clones were specific for HCMV antigens was left unclear. The eight sequenced donors were randomly selected healthy volunteers, three men and five women. HCMV serostatus was determined by detecting HCMV-specific IgG in serum with a commercial ELISA kit. For over five donors, bulk peripheral blood T-cell repertoires were also sequenced from unsorted PBMC. Reads were demultiplexed and grouped by UMI with MIGEC, and clonotypes were assembled and quantified with MiTCR. To exclude erroneous sequences, only TCR cDNA sequences supported by at least two reads were retained. The tcR package was used for downstream repertoire analysis, with clonotypes matched between fractions based on CDR3 nucleotide sequence plus V segment. Antigen specificity was annotated against VDJdb with VDJmatch, allowing one amino acid substitution in CDR3.

The sequence came from a woman under 30 in good health. The sequencing sample was made of PBMCs.

The CDR3 protein: CSARGGGGTDADTQYF. The DNA sequence is as follows: TGCAGTGCTAGAGGTGGTGGCGGGACGGACGCAGATACGCAGTATTTT. The rearrangement combines TRBV20-1 with TRBJ2-3; a tentative D call is TRBD2 (6 bases match). Spanning cysteine to phenylalanine, the CDR3 consists of 16 amino acids. CDR3 DNA only is kept here, 48 bases in frame from base 1. V loses 1 base of germline sequence and J loses 4 bases, and the interval between the two ends is 18 bases. For CDR1 and CDR2, the germline V gene (reference sequence) lists DFQATT and SNEGSKA.